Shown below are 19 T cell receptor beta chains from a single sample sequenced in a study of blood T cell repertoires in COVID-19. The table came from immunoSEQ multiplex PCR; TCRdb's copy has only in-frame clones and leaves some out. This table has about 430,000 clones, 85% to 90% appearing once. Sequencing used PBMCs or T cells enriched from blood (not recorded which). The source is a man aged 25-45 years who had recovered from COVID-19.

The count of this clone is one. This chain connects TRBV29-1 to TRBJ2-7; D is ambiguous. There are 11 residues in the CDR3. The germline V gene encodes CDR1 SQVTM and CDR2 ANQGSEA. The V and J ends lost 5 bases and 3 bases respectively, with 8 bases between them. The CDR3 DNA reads TGCAGCGTTACAAACAACTACGAGCAGTACTTC. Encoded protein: CSVTNNYEQYF.

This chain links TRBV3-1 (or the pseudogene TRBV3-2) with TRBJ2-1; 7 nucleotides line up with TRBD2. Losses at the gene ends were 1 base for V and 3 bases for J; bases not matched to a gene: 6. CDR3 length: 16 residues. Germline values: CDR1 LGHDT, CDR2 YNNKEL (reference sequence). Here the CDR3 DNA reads TGTGCCAGCAGCCAAGGCGGCGGGAGTGGCTACAATGAGCAGTTCTTC. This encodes CASSQGGGSGYNEQFF.

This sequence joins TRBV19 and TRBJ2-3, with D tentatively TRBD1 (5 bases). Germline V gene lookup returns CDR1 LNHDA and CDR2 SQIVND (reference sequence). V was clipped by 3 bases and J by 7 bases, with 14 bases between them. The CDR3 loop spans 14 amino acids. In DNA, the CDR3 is TGTGCCAGTAGTATGGGGCCCGCTTTGAATACGCAGTATTTT. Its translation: CASSMGPALNTQYF.

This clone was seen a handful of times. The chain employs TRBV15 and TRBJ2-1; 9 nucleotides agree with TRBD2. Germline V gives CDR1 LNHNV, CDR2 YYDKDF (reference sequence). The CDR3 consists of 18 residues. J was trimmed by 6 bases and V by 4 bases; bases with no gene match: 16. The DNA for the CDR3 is TGTGCCACCAGCAAAATCCTAGCGGGAACAACCAGATCCAATGAGCAGTTCTTC. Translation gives CATSKILAGTTRSNEQFF. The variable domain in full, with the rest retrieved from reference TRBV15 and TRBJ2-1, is DAMVIQNPRYQVTQFGKPVTLSCSQTLNHNVMYWYQQKSSQAPKLLFHYYDKDFNNEADTPDNFQSRRPNTSFCFLDIRSPGLGDTAMYLCATSKILAGTTRSNEQFFGPGTRLTVL.

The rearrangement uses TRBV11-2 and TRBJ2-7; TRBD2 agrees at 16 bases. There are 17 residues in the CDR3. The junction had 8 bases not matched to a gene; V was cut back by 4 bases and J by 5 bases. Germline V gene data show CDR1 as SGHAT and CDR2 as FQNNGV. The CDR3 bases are TGTGCCAGCAGCTGGGGACTAGCGGGAGGGAAAGGCCACGAGCAGTACTTC. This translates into CASSWGLAGGKGHEQYF.

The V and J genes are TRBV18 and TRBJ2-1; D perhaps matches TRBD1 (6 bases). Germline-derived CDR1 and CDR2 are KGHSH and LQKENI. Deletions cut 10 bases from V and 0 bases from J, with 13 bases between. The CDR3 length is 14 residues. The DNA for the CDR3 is TGTGCCACCTCTCCGGACAGCTCCTACAATGAGCAGTTCTTC. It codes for CATSPDSSYNEQFF.

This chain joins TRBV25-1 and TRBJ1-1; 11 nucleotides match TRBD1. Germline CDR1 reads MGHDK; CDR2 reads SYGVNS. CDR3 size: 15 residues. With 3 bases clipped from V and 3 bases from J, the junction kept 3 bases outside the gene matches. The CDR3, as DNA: TGTGCCAGCAGTGAGGGGGACAGGGGGTACACTGAAGCTTTCTTT. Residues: CASSEGDRGYTEAFF.

The CDR3 nucleotides read TGTGCCAGCAGTGAGGGTTCAGGAACAGGGGTTCTAGCCAAAAACATTCAGTACTTC. Translating it yields CASSEGSGTGVLAKNIQYF. The chain carries TRBV6-1 and TRBJ2-4, with 7 bases aligning to TRBD1. CDR3 length: 19 amino acids. Trimming at V came to 3 bases and at J to 0 bases, leaving 14 bases not matched to a gene. CDR1 is MNHNS, CDR2 SASEGT, per germline.

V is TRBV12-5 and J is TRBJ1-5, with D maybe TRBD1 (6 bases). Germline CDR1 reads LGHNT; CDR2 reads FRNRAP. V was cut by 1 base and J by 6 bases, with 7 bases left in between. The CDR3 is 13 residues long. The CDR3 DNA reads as TGTGCTAGTGGTTTGGACAGGGTTCAGCCCCAGCATTTT. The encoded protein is CASGLDRVQPQHF.

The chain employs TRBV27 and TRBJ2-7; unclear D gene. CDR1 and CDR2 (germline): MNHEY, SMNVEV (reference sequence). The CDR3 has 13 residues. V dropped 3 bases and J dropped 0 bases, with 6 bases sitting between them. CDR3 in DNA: TGTGCCAGCAGTTTCTCGTTCTCCTACGAGCAGTACTTC. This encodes CASSFSFSYEQYF.

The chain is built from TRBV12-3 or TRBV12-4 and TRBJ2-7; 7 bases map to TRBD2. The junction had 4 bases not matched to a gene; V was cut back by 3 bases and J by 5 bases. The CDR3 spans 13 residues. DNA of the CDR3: TGTGCCAGCAGTTTGGGGGGGGTCCACGAGCAGTACTTC. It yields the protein CASSLGGVHEQYF.

The CDR3 here is CASSLSRRQGWTEAFF. In DNA, the CDR3 is TGTGCCAGCAGTTTATCCCGACGACAGGGGTGGACTGAAGCTTTCTTT. The chain links TRBV27 to TRBJ1-1; 8 bases are a match to TRBD1. There are 16 residues in the CDR3. Germline values: CDR1 MNHEY, CDR2 SMNVEV (reference sequence). Losses at the gene ends were 0 bases for V and 5 bases for J; bases not matched to a gene: 8.

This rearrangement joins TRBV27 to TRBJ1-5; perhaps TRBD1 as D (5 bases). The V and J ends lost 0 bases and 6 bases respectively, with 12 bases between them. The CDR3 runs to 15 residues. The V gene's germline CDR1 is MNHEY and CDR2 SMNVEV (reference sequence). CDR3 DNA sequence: TGTGCCAGCAGTTTATCCGCAGCAGGGCGTCAGCCCCAGCATTTT. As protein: CASSLSAAGRQPQHF.

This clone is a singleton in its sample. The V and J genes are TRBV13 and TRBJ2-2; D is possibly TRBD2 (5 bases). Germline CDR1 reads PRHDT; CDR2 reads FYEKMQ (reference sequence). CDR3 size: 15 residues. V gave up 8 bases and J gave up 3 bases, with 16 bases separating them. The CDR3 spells CASFFGESDTGELFF. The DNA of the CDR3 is TGTGCCAGCTTCTTCGGGGAATCGGACACCGGGGAGCTGTTTTTT.

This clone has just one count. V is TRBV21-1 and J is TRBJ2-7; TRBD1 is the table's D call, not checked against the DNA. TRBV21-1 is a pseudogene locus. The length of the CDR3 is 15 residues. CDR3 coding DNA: TGTGCCAGCAGCAAATGGGACAGCCAAGCCTACGAGCAGTACTTC. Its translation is CASSKWDSQAYEQYF.

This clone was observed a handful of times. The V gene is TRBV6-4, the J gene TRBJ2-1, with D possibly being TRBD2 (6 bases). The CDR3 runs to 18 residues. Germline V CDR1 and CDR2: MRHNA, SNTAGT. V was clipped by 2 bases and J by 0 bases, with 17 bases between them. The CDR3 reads CASSDLLLGGYSYNEQFF. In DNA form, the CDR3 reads TGTGCCAGCAGTGACCTACTTCTGGGAGGCTACTCCTACAATGAGCAGTTCTTC.

The CDR3 here is CASSLQGHSYTF. DNA for the CDR3: TGTGCCAGCAGCTTACAGGGTCATAGCTACACCTTC. The rearrangement uses TRBV7-9 and TRBJ1-2; D is possibly TRBD1 (5 bases). V shed 2 bases and J shed 9 bases, with 10 bases lying between them. The CDR3 is made up of 12 amino acids. Germline CDR1 SEHNR, CDR2 FQNEAQ (reference sequence).

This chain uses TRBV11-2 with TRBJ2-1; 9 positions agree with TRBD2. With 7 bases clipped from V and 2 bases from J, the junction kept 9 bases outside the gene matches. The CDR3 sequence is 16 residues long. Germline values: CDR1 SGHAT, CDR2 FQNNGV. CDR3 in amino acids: CASTSPSGTTYNEQFF. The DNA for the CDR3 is TGTGCCAGCACCTCACCTAGCGGGACTACCTACAATGAGCAGTTCTTC.

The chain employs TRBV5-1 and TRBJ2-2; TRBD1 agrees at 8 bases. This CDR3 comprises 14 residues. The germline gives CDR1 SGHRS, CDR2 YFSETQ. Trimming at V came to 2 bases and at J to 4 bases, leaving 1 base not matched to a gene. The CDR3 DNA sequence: TGCGCCAGCAGCTTTACAGGGGGCACCGGGGAGCTGTTTTTT. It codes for CASSFTGGTGELFF.